This T cell receptor (beta chain) was documented in a study of Ad26.COV2.S vaccination and SARS-CoV-2 variants. Described treatment: some 20 received Ad26.COV2.S at low or high dose, single or two shots; 5 received placebo; per-sample allocation not given. Following the first vaccine or placebo injection, samples were taken on day 63. Trimming shortened V by 7 bases and J by 3 bases, and 15 bases separated the two germline ends. Germline V gene data show CDR1 as LNHDA and CDR2 as SQIVND (reference sequence). CDR3 size: 14 residues. Clones were sequenced by immunoSEQ multiplex PCR, and TCRdb holds only the in-frame ones, with some missing. The sample gives more than 400,000 clones, over 80% of which show up once; less than 2% is in the top ten.

The specimen comprised peripheral blood, sampled in a trial of Ad26.COV2.S vaccine versus placebo. The V and J genes are TRBV19 and TRBJ1-2; weak D call: TRBD1 (5 bases). The TCR comes from a person aged 18-60 years who received the Ad26.COV2.S COVID-19 vaccine or a placebo. In DNA form, the CDR3 reads TGTGCCAGTACCGCGACATGGGGGGACTATGGCTACACCTTC. Protein: CASTATWGDYGYTF.